Each of the 20 T cell receptor beta chains below was sequenced from the same sample in a study of Ad26.COV2.S vaccination and SARS-CoV-2 variants. As for treatment: some 20 received Ad26.COV2.S at low or high dose, single or two shots; about five received placebo; per-sample allocation not given. Sampling was performed 63 days after the first vaccine or placebo injection. Clones were read by immunoSEQ multiplex PCR, and TCRdb kept only the in-frame ones, dropping some. The repertoire consists of 300,000 to 400,000 clones, with around 88% occurring once and the leading ten covering 5%. The starting material was peripheral blood, obtained in a trial of Ad26.COV2.S vaccine versus placebo. The receptors shown here come from a person aged 18-65 years who received the Ad26.COV2.S COVID-19 vaccine or a placebo.

The gene calls are TRBV5-1 and TRBJ2-5, with 10 bases fitting TRBD2. From germline, CDR1 is SGHRS and CDR2 YFSETQ. CDR3 length equals 17 residues. Trimming at V came to 0 bases and at J to 4 bases, leaving 9 bases not matched to a gene. CDR3 sequence reads: CASSLGLAGVGGETQYF. CDR3 sequence (DNA): TGCGCCAGCAGCTTGGGTCTAGCGGGAGTAGGGGGAGAGACCCAGTACTTC.

J is TRBJ1-5 and V is TRBV28, with D perhaps matching TRBD1 (6 bases). Germline-derived CDR1 and CDR2 are MDHEN and SYDVKM. Trimming took 6 bases from V and 6 from J, leaving 15 bases between them. The CDR3 contains 14 residues. The CDR3 loop is CASSYVGGLQPQHF. The CDR3 DNA reads as TGTGCCAGCAGCTACGTGGGGGGCCTTCAGCCCCAGCATTTT.

The gene calls are TRBV28 and TRBJ1-1; no clear D gene. The V and J ends lost 7 bases and 3 bases respectively, with 12 bases between them. The germline V gene encodes CDR1 MDHEN and CDR2 SYDVKM. This CDR3 has 13 residues. The CDR3 DNA is TGTGCCAGCAAGGGAAGGTGGGACACTGAAGCTTTCTTT. Protein product: CASKGRWDTEAFF.

V gene TRBV3-1 (or the pseudogene TRBV3-2) combines with J gene TRBJ1-2; the D is unclear. V was shortened by 4 bases and J by 4 bases, with 10 bases between the two germline ends. This CDR3 is built from 13 residues. Germline assignment: CDR1 LGHDT and CDR2 YNNKEL (reference sequence). This CDR3 reads CASSLLLSYGYTF. CDR3 nucleotides: TGTGCCAGCAGCCTCCTCTTGAGCTATGGCTACACCTTC.

The rearrangement uses TRBV18 and TRBJ1-2; D is ambiguous. Trimming cost V 2 bases and J 2 bases, with 12 bases left between them. This CDR3 is 15 amino acids long. CDR1 and CDR2 (germline): KGHSH, LQKENI. CDR3 bases: TGTGCCAGCTCACCAAGGGAGGCCTGGAACTATGGCTACACCTTC. It is translated as CASSPREAWNYGYTF.

The rearrangement joins TRBV6-5 to TRBJ2-5; D perhaps matches TRBD1 (7 bases). V lost 7 bases to trimming and J lost 2 bases, with 17 bases between them. This CDR3 has 15 amino acids. In germline, CDR1 is MNHEY, CDR2 SVGAGI. This chain's CDR3 is CASTPQGGPQETQYF. The DNA of the CDR3 is TGTGCCAGCACCCCGCAGGGGGGCCCTCAAGAGACCCAGTACTTC.

Here the CDR3 reads CASRSIAGLTYEQYF. CDR3 DNA: TGTGCCAGCAGATCTATAGCGGGCCTGACCTACGAGCAGTACTTC. The chain couples TRBV11-2 to TRBJ2-7; TRBD2 agrees at 7 bases. Germline CDR1 and CDR2: SGHAT and FQNNGV. This CDR3 spans 15 amino acids. Trimming removed 6 bases from V and 2 bases from J; junction bases left unmatched: 10.

This chain connects TRBV25-1 to TRBJ1-2; TRBD1 might be the D (5 bases). The CDR3 has 13 amino acids. The V end was cut by 8 bases, the J end by 5 bases, with 15 bases between. Germline-derived CDR1 and CDR2 are MGHDK and SYGVNS. The DNA for the CDR3 is TGTGCCAGCTCCCCCCCCGGGGGGTATGGCTACACCTTC. Its protein product is CASSPPGGYGYTF.

The chain is built from TRBV5-1 and TRBJ2-3, with 10 bases that match TRBD2. The J segment lost 1 base and the V segment lost 6 bases, leaving 2 bases of the junction unmatched. CDR1 and CDR2 from the germline V gene are SGHRS and YFSETQ. This CDR3 has 14 residues. The CDR3 bases are TGCGCCAGCACTGGACTAGCGGGCACAGATACGCAGTATTTT. Encoded protein: CASTGLAGTDTQYF.

The chain has TRBV5-1 and TRBJ2-7, with 7 nucleotides matching TRBD2. V lost 5 bases to trimming and J lost 0 bases; unmatched junction nucleotides: 5. Per the germline V gene, CDR1 is SGHRS and CDR2 is YFSETQ. The CDR3 sequence is 14 residues long. The CDR3 DNA sequence: TGCGCCAGCAGTTGGGCTAGCGGCTCCTACGAGCAGTACTTC. The encoded protein is CASSWASGSYEQYF.

In nucleotides, the CDR3 is TGTGCCAGCAGCTTGGCCCCGGGACAGGACCACACTGAAGCTTTCTTT. This translates into CASSLAPGQDHTEAFF. V usage is TRBV5-5 and J usage is TRBJ1-1, with 8 bases matching TRBD1. Germline values: CDR1 SGHKS, CDR2 YYEKEE (reference sequence). The CDR3 sequence is 16 residues long. With 0 bases clipped from V and 3 bases from J, the junction kept 7 bases outside the gene matches.

This clone was picked up a small number of times. The chain uses TRBV10-3 and TRBJ2-5; possible D gene TRBD1, 5 bases. Germline V gene lookup returns CDR1 ENHRY and CDR2 SYGVKD. This CDR3 has 13 amino acids. Trimming shortened V by 4 bases and J by 6 bases, and 12 bases separated the two germline ends. The CDR3 spells CAISGTQDKTQYF. Written as DNA, the CDR3 is TGTGCCATCAGTGGGACCCAGGACAAGACCCAGTACTTC.

V gene TRBV28 combines with J gene TRBJ1-1, with D possibly matching TRBD1 (6 bases). Germline V lookup: CDR1 MDHEN, CDR2 SYDVKM. With 5 bases removed from V and 4 bases from J, the gap between germline ends came to 17 bases. The CDR3 contains 15 residues. CDR3 region: CASSRAEGGGTEAFF. CDR3 sequence (DNA): TGTGCCAGCAGTCGCGCCGAGGGGGGCGGCACTGAAGCTTTCTTT.

The chain joins TRBV7-3 to TRBJ1-2; D is ambiguous. Trimming cost V 2 bases and J 3 bases, with 13 bases left between them. Germline-derived CDR1 and CDR2 are SGHTA and FQGTGA. The CDR3 consists of 15 residues. CDR3 nucleotides: TGTGCCAGCAGCTTATGGGCGGGCCTGGACTATGGCTACACCTTC. It is translated as CASSLWAGLDYGYTF. Full variable domain (outside the CDR3, taken from reference TRBV7-3 and TRBJ1-2): GAGVSQTPSNKVTEKGKYVELRCDPISGHTALYWYRQSLGQGPEFLIYFQGTGAADDSGLPNDRFFAVRPEGSVSTLKIQRTERGDSAVYLCASSLWAGLDYGYTFGSGTRLTVV.

The rearrangement uses TRBV2 and TRBJ2-7; 11 bases align to TRBD2. This CDR3 has 16 amino acids. After removal of 6 bases from V and 7 bases from J, the junction contained 14 bases not matched to a gene. Germline values: CDR1 SNHLY, CDR2 FYNNEI. The CDR3 protein is CASSDTTSGINVEQYF. The CDR3 bases are TGTGCCAGCAGCGACACGACTAGCGGGATTAATGTGGAGCAGTACTTC.

The chain uses TRBV4-3 and TRBJ1-5; the D gene is possibly TRBD1 (6 bases). The CDR3 sequence is 14 residues long. V gave up 0 bases and J gave up 10 bases, with 13 bases separating them. The germline CDR1 and CDR2 sequences are LGHNA and YSLEER. The CDR3 nucleotides read TGCGCCAGCAGCCAAGATAGGGGGGCGATCCCCCAGCATTTT. This encodes CASSQDRGAIPQHF.

This chain uses TRBV15 with TRBJ2-5; 8 bases agree with TRBD1. This CDR3 is built from 18 residues. Germline CDR1 and CDR2: LNHNV and YYDKDF (reference sequence). The J segment lost 2 bases and the V segment lost 0 bases, leaving 11 bases of the junction unmatched. The CDR3 coding sequence is TGTGCCACCAGCAGAGATAGAAACGGACAGGGCTCGCAAGAGACCCAGTACTTC. It encodes CATSRDRNGQGSQETQYF.

V is TRBV2 and J is TRBJ2-2, with D possibly TRBD1 on 6 matching bases. The CDR3 is 14 amino acids. The V and J ends lost 5 bases and 5 bases respectively, with 12 bases between them. Germline assignment: CDR1 SNHLY and CDR2 FYNNEI. CDR3 DNA sequence: TGTGCCAGCAGTTACAACAGGGTAACCGGGGAGCTGTTTTTT. Protein: CASSYNRVTGELFF.

J is TRBJ2-3 and V is TRBV7-2; D perhaps matches TRBD2 (6 bases). Germline V lookup: CDR1 SGHTA, CDR2 FQGNSA. The CDR3 sequence is 14 residues long. Trimming took 5 bases from V and 4 from J, leaving 13 bases between them. The DNA of the CDR3 is TGTGCCAGCAGCCCCCGGGACTTTGCAGATACGCAGTATTTT. It yields the protein CASSPRDFADTQYF.

The chain carries TRBV6-6 and TRBJ1-5; D gene unclear. The V gene lost 5 bases and the J gene lost 0 bases, with 8 bases spanning the gap. The CDR3 has 14 amino acids. CDR1 is MNHNY and CDR2 is SVGAGI in the germline V gene (reference sequence). This CDR3 is CASSVGYSNQPQHF. CDR3 sequence (DNA): TGTGCCAGCAGTGTAGGATATAGCAATCAGCCCCAGCATTTT.